One T cell receptor beta chain is described in this entry. There are many counts of this clonotype. This receptor's antigen is unknown. One base away there is no much larger clone; base qualities are not given. The meaning of the sample's time point label: persistent/refractory GD, antithyroid drugs over 5 years with positive TRAb. For both TCR sequencing and RNA sequencing, RNA was extracted from PBMCs using TRIzol. Graves' disease was diagnosed according to American Thyroid Association guidelines. The patients came from an endocrinology department in Xi'an, China. From each patient, about 9.7 milliliters of peripheral blood was collected into an EDTA anticoagulant tube. Ficoll Paque Plus density gradient separation was used to isolate PBMCs, and no further T cell sorting was performed. An Agilent 2100 Bioanalyzer and agarose gel were used to assess RNA quality, and a NanoDrop 2000 was used to measure RNA concentration.

The sample is drawn from a study of regulatory T cells in long-lasting Graves disease (dated by TCRdb to about 2021). Regarding the research as a whole: To count as having persistent Graves' disease, a patient had to have received antithyroid drug treatment for over 5 years with TSH receptor autoantibodies remaining persistently positive. Peripheral blood TCR sequencing and RNA sequencing compared persistent Graves' disease patients with newly diagnosed Graves' disease patients. The study was registered as a clinical trial and conducted in China. A total of 33 samples were covered by TCR sequencing, comprising some 13 persistent and around 20 newly diagnosed Graves' disease patients. In the clinical cohort, patients with persistent Graves' disease had used antithyroid drugs for an average of about 10.3 years. The research as a whole found: TRBV28, TRBJ1-2 and TRBJ2-5 were preferentially used in persistent disease, while TRBV20-1 and TRBJ2-1 were favored in newly diagnosed disease. A larger number of public clonotypes was shared among persistent patients (around 2,700) than among newly diagnosed patients (approximately 1,000). Sequencing and analysis were limited to the TCR beta chain. Only peripheral blood was studied, because thyroid tissue, the primary lesion, was inaccessible. Compared with newly diagnosed patients, patients with persistent Graves' disease had lower TCR Shannon entropy and fewer highly expanded clones, which suggests clonal expansion. The small sample size was acknowledged by the authors as a limitation that may reduce accuracy.

The method was multiplex PCR. The listed sequencing device is Illumina HiSeq 4000. To build TCR beta libraries, CDR3 regions were amplified by Arm-PCR using iRepertoire HTBI primers. PCR products were gel purified before sequencing. As for how the authors treated the data: Gene usage analysis of CDR3 amino acid clonotypes used the 55 to 65 TRBV and some 13 TRBJ segments found across samples. COPE and FqMerger were used to merge filtered high-quality paired reads into contigs. BLAST was used to align contigs to IMGT TRBV, TRBD and TRBJ reference genes, with CDR3 defined following IMGT. Any clonotype with a frequency above 0.1% was classified as a highly expanded clone. Shannon entropy served as the measure of repertoire diversity, while the Gini coefficient captured V-J evenness. A clonotype found in more than one individual was treated as public. TCRdb itself trimmed the public reads at Q25 with fastp, ran MiXCR and retained productive beta chains. Rows with one shared CDR3 protein collapse into an entry with the most common genes and DNA. TCRdb assigned the V and J calls; the authors' analysis was not used. The sample records around 460,000 distinct CDR3 sequences, about 20% of which are singletons. The ten largest account for about an eighth of the sample.

There are 18 amino acids in the CDR3, from cysteine to phenylalanine inclusive. Here the CDR3 DNA is all that survives: 54 bases in frame from base 1. CDR1 and CDR2 are drawn from the germline V gene: MDHEN, SYDVKM. V and J are trimmed by 3 bases and 6 bases, and the gene matches miss 14 bases of the junction. Sequenced material: peripheral blood mononuclear cells (PBMCs), taken when the disease was refractory, from a patient treated with antithyroid drugs. The sequence was collected from a female donor with Graves disease. The chain is made from TRBV28 and TRBJ2-1, with 10 bases aligning to TRBD2. The sequenced DNA is TGTGCCAGCAGTTTGGCACTAGCGGGACTTAGTATCTCCAATGAGCAGTTCTTC. This yields the protein CASSLALAGLSISNEQFF.